A single sample is the source of the 22 T cell receptor beta chains below, sequenced in a study of response to subunit inactivated influenza vaccine (dated by TCRdb to between 2018 and 2020). The library relied on RT-PCR. These reads were obtained on an Illumina HiSeq 2500. Starting from the raw public reads, TCRdb applied fastp trimming at Q25, assembled clones with MiXCR and retained in-frame beta chains. Rows with one shared CDR3 protein collapse into an entry with the most common genes and DNA. The table for this sample lists around 520,000 distinct CDR3 sequences; approximately 12% of them were counted only once. Together, the top ten hold roughly a tenth of the sample. Specimen: PBMCs from blood, collected on the day of vaccination. All receptors come from a man aged 45-60 years who received an inactivated influenza vaccine. Donor details come from another sample of the same person, matched by shared clones.

This sequence joins TRBV7-2 and TRBJ2-2; perhaps TRBD2 as D (5 bases). Trimming took 3 bases from V and 0 from J, leaving 8 bases between them. The germline V gene encodes CDR1 SGHTA and CDR2 FQGNSA. This CDR3 has 15 residues. CDR3 sequence reads: CASSFGETNTGELFF. The CDR3 nucleotides read TGTGCCAGCAGCTTCGGGGAGACGAACACCGGGGAGCTGTTTTTT. The whole variable domain, remainder taken from reference TRBV7-2 and TRBJ2-2, is GAGVSQSPSNKVTEKGKDVELRCDPISGHTALYWYRQSLGQGLEFLIYFQGNSAPDKSGLPSDRFSAERTGGSVSTLTIQRTQQEDSAVYLCASSFGETNTGELFFGEGSRLTVL.

The chain couples TRBV20-1 to TRBJ2-3, with no clear D. V was pared by 2 bases and J by 1 base, with 10 bases between. This CDR3 is built from 14 residues. CDR1 DFQATT and CDR2 SNEGSKA come from the germline V gene (reference sequence). The CDR3 loop is CSARSRTGTDTQYF. As DNA, the CDR3 is TGCAGTGCTAGATCCCGTACAGGCACAGATACGCAGTATTTT.

The table lists this clonotype with many counts. V and J are TRBV29-1 and TRBJ1-1; D gene ambiguous. This CDR3 is built from 11 residues. Trimming shortened V by 8 bases and J by 5 bases, and 12 bases separated the two germline ends. Germline CDR1 SQVTM, CDR2 ANQGSEA. The CDR3 sequence is CSFRRGTEAFF. The CDR3 coding sequence is TGCAGCTTCCGACGGGGTACTGAAGCTTTCTTT.

The chain combines TRBV29-1 with TRBJ1-6; 7 bases are shared with TRBD1. Per germline, CDR1 SQVTM and CDR2 ANQGSEA. The junction had 2 bases not matched to a gene; V was cut back by 6 bases and J by 3 bases. The CDR3 loop spans 13 amino acids. The CDR3 is CSVGTDYNSPLHF. The CDR3 DNA sequence: TGCAGCGTCGGGACAGACTATAATTCACCCCTCCACTTT.

V usage is TRBV2 and J usage is TRBJ2-5; TRBD1 might be the D (6 bases). CDR1 and CDR2 from the germline V gene are SNHLY and FYNNEI. V was clipped by 7 bases and J by 1 base, with 16 bases between them. The CDR3 runs 15 residues. The CDR3, as DNA: TGTGCCAGCAACAAAAAACAGGGAACCCAAGAGACCCAGTACTTC. Translating it yields CASNKKQGTQETQYF.

This clonotype has a count of ten or more. The chain couples TRBV12-3 or TRBV12-4 to TRBJ1-1; D gene uncertain. This CDR3 has 13 residues. V was pared by 5 bases and J by 5 bases, with 12 bases between. The CDR3 reads CASSPGLLTEAFF. Written as DNA, the CDR3 is TGTGCCAGCAGTCCAGGCTTACTTACTGAAGCTTTCTTT.

The rearrangement joins TRBV20-1 to TRBJ2-2; perhaps D is TRBD1 or TRBD2 (6 bases each). The V gene's germline CDR1 is DFQATT and CDR2 SNEGSKA (reference sequence). CDR3 length: 14 residues. The CDR3 DNA reads as TGCACTGCCGCGGGACAAACTATCACCGGGGAGCTGTTTTTT. It translates to CTAAGQTITGELFF.

The table lists this clonotype with many counts. The chain recombines TRBV29-1 with TRBJ2-1; 8 bases match TRBD2. The V gene's germline CDR1 is SQVTM and CDR2 ANQGSEA. Losses at the gene ends were 7 bases for V and 5 bases for J; bases not matched to a gene: 13. The CDR3 length is 15 residues. The CDR3 loop reads CSGRAWASGHNEQFF. The CDR3 region has the DNA TGCAGCGGGAGGGCATGGGCTAGCGGGCACAATGAGCAGTTCTTC.

This rearrangement joins TRBV19 to TRBJ2-3; TRBD2 aligns across 16 bases. The CDR3 runs 15 residues. V shed 3 bases and J 14 bases; nucleotides not matched to a gene: 8. Germline loops: CDR1 LNHDA, CDR2 SQIVND (reference sequence). The CDR3 protein is CASSMGLAGGPAPYF. DNA for the CDR3: TGTGCCAGTAGTATGGGACTAGCGGGGGGGCCCGCCCCGTATTTT.

This clonotype has just a few counts. V gene TRBV20-1 combines with J gene TRBJ2-3; 7 bases align to TRBD1. V gave up 6 bases and J gave up 0 bases; unmatched junction bases: 12. The CDR3 extends over 16 amino acids. Germline assignment: CDR1 DFQATT and CDR2 SNEGSKA (reference sequence). For the CDR3, the DNA is TGCAGTGCCCCCCCGGACAGGTTTACTAGCACAGATACGCAGTATTTT. This translates into CSAPPDRFTSTDTQYF.

This clonotype was seen repeatedly, ten times or more. This rearrangement joins TRBV6-1 to TRBJ1-1; a possible D gene is TRBD1 (5 bases). Deletions cut 7 bases from V and 5 bases from J, with 20 bases between. The germline CDR1 and CDR2 sequences are MNHNS and SASEGT. CDR3 length equals 15 residues. CDR3 amino acids: CASTARPMTETEAFF. The DNA of the CDR3 is TGTGCCAGCACCGCGCGGCCCATGACAGAGACTGAAGCTTTCTTT.

This clonotype was seen a handful of times. V gene TRBV7-2 combines with J gene TRBJ2-1, with TRBD2 as a possible D gene (6 bases). CDR3 length: 15 amino acids. The V end lost 3 bases, the J end lost 9 bases, and 18 bases lay between the germline ends. Germline V gene data show CDR1 as SGHTA and CDR2 as FQGNSA. CDR3 residues: CASSFSSLAPSEQFF. The DNA for the CDR3 is TGTGCCAGCAGCTTTAGCAGCCTAGCGCCTAGTGAGCAGTTCTTC.

V is TRBV20-1 and J is TRBJ2-7; 8 positions agree with TRBD2. CDR1 and CDR2 from the germline V gene are DFQATT and SNEGSKA (reference sequence). V lost 4 bases, J lost 5 bases, and 13 bases stayed unmatched. CDR3 length: 15 amino acids. CDR3 nucleotide sequence: TGCAGTGCTAAAGTCGCAAGCGGGAGTTCGCACGAGCAGTACTTC. Residues: CSAKVASGSSHEQYF.

The rearrangement uses TRBV7-9 and TRBJ2-5; D unclear. CDR3 length: 14 residues. Trimming took off 3 bases at V and 0 bases at J, with 8 bases between the two ends. Germline CDR1 is SEHNR and CDR2 is FQNEAQ (reference sequence). The CDR3 loop is CASSLAQNQETQYF. CDR3 bases: TGTGCCAGCAGCTTGGCACAGAACCAAGAGACCCAGTACTTC.

CDR3 bases: TGCAGTGCATTGGGACAGGGGACCTACGAGCAGTACTTC. Translated: CSALGQGTYEQYF. J is TRBJ2-7 and V is TRBV20-1; 10 positions agree with TRBD1. CDR1 and CDR2 (germline): DFQATT, SNEGSKA (reference sequence). The V segment lost 6 bases and the J segment 2 bases; nucleotides outside the gene matches: 4. CDR3 length: 13 amino acids.

The CDR3 protein is CASSTRLAGGSYEQYF. CDR3 bases: TGTGCCAGCAGCACACGACTAGCGGGAGGCTCCTACGAGCAGTACTTC. This chain links TRBV7-9 with TRBJ2-7; 13 bases align to TRBD2. V shed 5 bases and J 0 bases; nucleotides not matched to a gene: 4. The germline V gene encodes CDR1 SEHNR and CDR2 FQNEAQ (reference sequence). The CDR3 consists of 16 residues. The full variable domain, in which reference TRBV7-9 and TRBJ2-7 provide the parts outside the CDR3, is DTGVSQNPRHKITKRGQNVTFRCDPISEHNRLYWYRQTLGQGPEFLTYFQNEAQLEKSRLLSDRFSAERPKGSFSTLEIQRTEQGDSAMYLCASSTRLAGGSYEQYFGPGTRLTVT.

In its sample, this clonotype was seen a few times. The CDR3 DNA reads as TGCGCCAGCAGCTTGAATCTAGCACGGGCCCAAGAGACCCAGTACTTC. Protein: CASSLNLARAQETQYF. V usage is TRBV5-1 and J usage is TRBJ2-5; the D gene is possibly TRBD2 (5 bases). V was cut by 1 base and J by 1 base, with 14 bases left in between. This CDR3 is 16 amino acids long. Germline-derived CDR1 and CDR2 are SGHRS and YFSETQ.

This clonotype came up a few times. The V and J genes are TRBV6-1 and TRBJ1-1, with D unclear. V lost 5 bases and J lost 4, with 14 bases in between. The V gene's germline CDR1 is MNHNS and CDR2 SASEGT. The CDR3 extends over 14 amino acids. The CDR3 nucleotides read TGTGCCAGCAGTCTCCTACAGATGCGCACTGAAGCTTTCTTT. This codes for CASSLLQMRTEAFF.

The chain combines TRBV29-1 with TRBJ2-5; D may be TRBD2 (6 bases). The germline V gene has CDR1 SQVTM and CDR2 ANQGSEA. The germline V and J ends were trimmed by 6 bases and 4 bases, with 18 bases remaining between them. The CDR3 is 14 residues long. The CDR3 sequence: CSVGRSRGGETQYF. CDR3 in DNA: TGCAGCGTGGGGAGGTCTCGGGGTGGAGAGACCCAGTACTTC. Together with reference TRBV29-1 and TRBJ2-5, the CDR3 gives the full variable domain: SAVISQKPSRDICQRGTSLTIQCQVDSQVTMMFWYRQQPGQSLTLIATANQGSEATYESGFVIDKFPISRPNLTFSTLTVSNMSPEDSSIYLCSVGRSRGGETQYFGPGTRLLVL.

This clonotype was counted at least ten times. The V call is TRBV12-3 or TRBV12-4, the J call TRBJ1-5; D is possibly TRBD1 (6 bases). Trimming cost V 6 bases and J 1 base, with 13 bases left between them. This CDR3 has 15 amino acids. CDR3 nucleotide sequence: TGTGCCAGCAGCCTGGCTGGGGGCAGCAATCAGCCCCAGCATTTT. It yields the protein CASSLAGGSNQPQHF.

This clonotype appeared a few times. The chain couples TRBV28 to TRBJ2-7; D gene unclear. The CDR3 length is 14 residues. V was cut by 1 base and J by 2 bases, with 9 bases left in between. Per germline, CDR1 MDHEN and CDR2 SYDVKM. CDR3 bases: TGTGCCAGCAGTTTATTTAACAGTGCCTACGAGCAGTACTTC. Its protein product is CASSLFNSAYEQYF. Filled out from reference TRBV28 and TRBJ2-7, the complete variable domain reads DVKVTQSSRYLVKRTGEKVFLECVQDMDHENMFWYRQDPGLGLRLIYFSYDVKMKEKGDIPEGYSVSREKKERFSLILESASTNQTSMYLCASSLFNSAYEQYFGPGTRLTVT.

To note about this clonotype: An end of the junction does not agree with germline; a read error may underlie this. The chain has TRBV4-1 and TRBJ1-4, with 7 positions matching TRBD1. CDR3 length equals 15 residues. Germline CDR1 is MGHRA and CDR2 is YSYEKL. This CDR3 reads CASSLDRVGGERLFF. The DNA of the CDR3 is TGCGCCAGCAGCCTAGACAGGGTAGGGGGGGAAAGACTGTTTTTT.